A single sample is the source of the 7 T cell receptor beta chains below, sequenced in a study of CD8+CD57+ T cells in acquired aplastic anemia. TCR beta VDJ and CDR3 profiles were obtained from a genomic DNA template. MiXCR was run by TCRdb on the reads, yielding one entry per CDR3 protein. The sample lists around 200,000 distinct CDR3 sequences, less than 65% occurring once. Material for sequencing was sorted CD4+, CD8+, or CD8+CD57+ T cells (not recorded which) from PBMCs. The receptors here all came from a human donor in good health, serving as a control.

In this sample, this clonotype turned up once. The chain uses TRBV7-2 and TRBJ2-5; the D gene is possibly TRBD2 (6 bases). V was cut by 2 bases and J by 5 bases, with 12 bases left in between. CDR3 length: 14 amino acids. Germline V gene data show CDR1 as SGHTA and CDR2 as FQGNSA. The CDR3, as DNA: TGTGCCAGCAGCTTAATGGGGGGAGCGGAGACCCAGTACTTC. Amino acids: CASSLMGGAETQYF. Full variable domain (missing parts from reference TRBV7-2 and TRBJ2-5): GAGVSQSPSNKVTEKGKDVELRCDPISGHTALYWYRQSLGQGLEFLIYFQGNSAPDKSGLPSDRFSAERTGGSVSTLTIQRTQQEDSAVYLCASSLMGGAETQYFGPGTRLLVL.

This clonotype was counted ten times or more. CDR3 amino acids: CSARGGNYGYTF. DNA for the CDR3: TGCAGTGCTAGAGGGGGTAACTATGGCTACACCTTC. The genes are TRBV20-1 and TRBJ1-2; D ambiguous. This CDR3 has 12 amino acids. Germline CDR1 reads DFQATT; CDR2 reads SNEGSKA (reference sequence). The V end lost 1 base, the J end lost 1 base, and 4 bases lay between the germline ends.

The chain combines TRBV10-3 with TRBJ2-1, with 10 bases that match TRBD1. This CDR3 is built from 15 residues. The V gene end was trimmed by 3 bases and the J gene end by 6 bases; junction bases not matched to a gene: 5. Germline V gives CDR1 ENHRY, CDR2 SYGVKD. The CDR3 loop reads CAISEVRQGANEQFF. As DNA, the CDR3 is TGTGCCATCAGTGAAGTCAGACAGGGGGCCAATGAGCAGTTCTTC.

The genes are TRBV7-8 and TRBJ1-1; no firm D call. The V gene's germline CDR1 is SGHVS and CDR2 FQNEAQ. This CDR3 contains 16 residues. V was pared by 3 bases and J by 3 bases, with 17 bases between. For the CDR3, the DNA is TGTGCCAGCAGCTTGACCGGGGTGATGATGCACACTGAAGCTTTCTTT. Amino acid sequence: CASSLTGVMMHTEAFF.

Ten or more counts support this clonotype. The genes are TRBV7-9 and TRBJ1-4, with 7 bases aligning to TRBD1. V lost 2 bases to trimming and J lost 7 bases; unmatched junction nucleotides: 7. There are 15 residues in the CDR3. The germline V gene has CDR1 SEHNR and CDR2 FQNEAQ (reference sequence). The CDR3 DNA is TGTGCCAGCAGCTTAACCAGGGGGAATGGTGAAAAACTGTTTTTT. Its protein is CASSLTRGNGEKLFF.

J is TRBJ1-2 and V is TRBV10-3; D not resolved. The ends were cut back, 2 bases at V and 3 bases at J, with 7 bases in the middle. This CDR3 region has 13 residues. CDR1 and CDR2 from the germline V gene are ENHRY and SYGVKD. CDR3 loop: CAISEGVDYGYTF. As DNA, the CDR3 is TGTGCCATCAGTGAGGGGGTCGACTATGGCTACACCTTC.

This clonotype was seen repeatedly, ten times or more. The chain combines TRBV20-1 with TRBJ1-5; unclear D gene. CDR3 length: 14 amino acids. The V and J ends lost 2 bases and 5 bases respectively, with 13 bases between them. CDR1 and CDR2 (germline): DFQATT, SNEGSKA (reference sequence). The CDR3, as DNA: TGCAGTGCTAGAACCCTATCTATCGATCAGCCCCAGCATTTT. Translation: CSARTLSIDQPQHF.